This T cell receptor (beta chain) came from a study of early T cells in non-severe SARS-CoV-2 infection. The CDR3 is 16 residues long. V lost 2 bases and J lost 0; bases outside the gene matches: 0. Germline V gene data show CDR1 as KGHSH and CDR2 as LQKENI. TCRdb processed the 5' RACE reads anew with MiXCR; each CDR3 protein has one entry. The sample includes tens of thousands of distinct CDR3 sequences, 9% to 15% of them seen just once. This clonotype was detected many times. This clonotype was sampled from an adult who was a healthcare worker with PCR-confirmed SARS-CoV-2 infection or an uninfected control (not recorded which). Material for sequencing was whole blood. The V gene is TRBV18, the J gene TRBJ2-7; TRBD2 agrees at 14 bases. The CDR3 protein is CASSPGTSGSSYEQYF. The CDR3, as DNA: TGTGCCAGCTCACCAGGGACTAGCGGGAGCTCCTACGAGCAGTACTTC.